These 5 T cell receptor beta chains share one sample of origin, sequenced in a study of blood T cell repertoires in COVID-19. TCRdb's copy holds only in-frame clones and misses some; the assay was immunoSEQ multiplex PCR. Among roughly 140,000 clones listed, 65% to 85% were seen once. The sample comprised PBMCs or T cells enriched from blood (not recorded which). The receptors come from a woman between 50 and 59 years old who had been exposed to COVID-19.

This rearrangement joins TRBV27 to TRBJ1-1, with D perhaps matching TRBD1 (6 bases). Germline V gene lookup returns CDR1 MNHEY and CDR2 SMNVEV (reference sequence). V was pared by 0 bases and J by 5 bases, with 10 bases between. The CDR3 spans 14 residues. The CDR3 DNA follows: TGTGCCAGCAGTTTATCGCTCCAGGGGACTGAAGCTTTCTTT. It translates to CASSLSLQGTEAFF.

This clone came up once. The genes are TRBV5-4 and TRBJ1-2, with 9 bases matching TRBD1. This CDR3 spans 15 amino acids. The V gene end was trimmed by 4 bases and the J gene end by 5 bases; junction bases not matched to a gene: 9. Germline V gene sequence: CDR1 SGHNT, CDR2 YYREEE (reference sequence). The CDR3 protein is CASSRTGAHFYGYTF. Here the CDR3 DNA reads TGTGCCAGCAGCCGGACAGGGGCGCATTTTTATGGCTACACCTTC. The whole variable domain, filled in from reference TRBV5-4 and TRBJ1-2, reads ETGVTQSPTHLIKTRGQQVTLRCSSQSGHNTVSWYQQALGQGPQFIFQYYREEENGRGNFPPRFSGLQFPNYSSELNVNALELDDSALYLCASSRTGAHFYGYTFGSGTRLTVV.

This chain joins TRBV9 and TRBJ1-2; 12 bases line up with TRBD1. Germline CDR1 reads SGDLS; CDR2 reads YYNGEE. This CDR3 contains 19 residues. V was clipped by 3 bases and J by 9 bases; unmatched bases: 21. The CDR3 region is CASSGGLGTGGELLLRYTF. CDR3 nucleotide sequence: TGTGCCAGCAGCGGAGGGCTGGGGACAGGGGGCGAACTCCTACTTCGCTACACCTTC.

V is TRBV27 and J is TRBJ2-1; 7 bases map to TRBD2. The CDR3 extends over 14 amino acids. Germline V lookup: CDR1 MNHEY, CDR2 SMNVEV (reference sequence). With V trimmed by 2 bases and J by 5 bases, 3 bases remained unmatched. The CDR3 nucleotides read TGTGCCAGCAGTTTAGCGGGGGATAACAATGAGCAGTTCTTC. Residues: CASSLAGDNNEQFF.

The sample holds a few counts of this clone. The V call is TRBV10-2, the J call TRBJ1-1, with D perhaps TRBD1 (5 bases). The CDR3 is 14 residues long. Trimming stripped 0 bases from V and 11 bases from J, with 16 bases between. From germline, CDR1 is WSHSY and CDR2 SAAADI. This CDR3 is CASSESSRPAGAFF. In DNA, the CDR3 is TGCGCCAGCAGTGAGTCGTCCAGGCCCGCAGGGGCTTTCTTT.